A single sample is the source of the 19 T cell receptor beta chains below, sequenced in a study of cytomegalovirus exposure and HLA in healthy donors. Libraries were prepared by immunoSEQ multiplex PCR; TCRdb keeps only in-frame clonotypes and omits some of them. There are approximately 160,000 clones in the sample; 70% to 90% occur only once, and around 2.5% lies in the top ten. Sequencing input: PBMCs. The receptors here all came from a man aged 30 to 39 in good health and CMV-seropositive.

The V gene is TRBV6-4, the J gene TRBJ1-1, with 7 positions matching TRBD1. CDR1 MRHNA and CDR2 SNTAGT come from the germline V gene. Losses at the gene ends were 5 bases for V and 0 bases for J; bases not matched to a gene: 6. The CDR3 has 15 residues. The CDR3 loop reads CASSTRTGVNTEAFF. CDR3 in DNA: TGTGCCAGCAGTACCCGAACAGGGGTGAACACTGAAGCTTTCTTT.

The J gene is TRBJ1-5, the V gene TRBV25-1; no clear D. CDR1 is MGHDK, CDR2 SYGVNS, per germline. Trimming stripped 4 bases from V and 4 bases from J, with 17 bases between. The CDR3 is 16 residues long. CDR3 loop: CASSASRVRGNQPQHF. In DNA form, the CDR3 reads TGTGCCAGCAGTGCATCCCGCGTGCGGGGAAATCAGCCCCAGCATTTT. Drawing the rest from reference TRBV25-1 and TRBJ1-5, the complete variable domain is EADIYQTPRYLVIGTGKKITLECSQTMGHDKMYWYQQDPGMELHLIHYSYGVNSTEKGDLSSESTVSRIRTEHFPLTLESARPSHTSQYLCASSASRVRGNQPQHFGDGTRLSIL.

The chain uses TRBV6-5 and TRBJ2-5; 8 nucleotides match TRBD2. Losses at the gene ends were 2 bases for V and 5 bases for J; bases not matched to a gene: 7. Germline CDR1 MNHEY, CDR2 SVGAGI. The CDR3 contains 15 residues. DNA of the CDR3: TGTGCCAGCAGTTACGGCGCGGGGGGTGGGGAGACCCAGTACTTC. Its translation is CASSYGAGGGETQYF.

The chain recombines TRBV18 with TRBJ1-2, with TRBD1 matching over 10 bases. This CDR3 spans 14 amino acids. Trimming at V came to 6 bases and at J to 6 bases, leaving 7 bases not matched to a gene. Germline V CDR1 and CDR2: KGHSH, LQKENI. CDR3 residues: CASSLSTGGDGYTF. Written as DNA, the CDR3 is TGTGCCAGCTCCCTATCGACAGGGGGCGATGGCTACACCTTC. The full variable domain, in which reference TRBV18 and TRBJ1-2 provide the parts outside the CDR3, is NAGVMQNPRHLVRRRGQEARLRCSPMKGHSHVYWYRQLPEEGLKFMVYLQKENIIDESGMPKERFSAEFPKEGPSILRIQQVVRGDSAAYFCASSLSTGGDGYTFGSGTRLTVV.

The CDR3 loop reads CASTKKTGSEQYF. CDR3 bases: TGTGCCAGCACCAAGAAGACAGGGTCCGAGCAGTACTTC. The chain joins TRBV7-9 to TRBJ2-7; 7 nucleotides match TRBD1. Germline CDR1 SEHNR, CDR2 FQNEAQ (reference sequence). There are 13 residues in the CDR3. After removal of 7 bases from V and 6 bases from J, the junction contained 9 bases not matched to a gene.

Sample share makes this clone medium-sized (0.01 to 0.1%). V gene TRBV27 combines with J gene TRBJ1-6; TRBD1 is a possible D gene (6 bases). The CDR3 covers 18 residues. Germline CDR1 and CDR2: MNHEY and SMNVEV (reference sequence). The V end lost 3 bases, the J end lost 6 bases, and 21 bases lay between the germline ends. The CDR3 nucleotides read TGTGCCAGCAGTTTTGGGTCGCCAGGGGATTTCGTTAATTCACCCCTCCACTTT. This gives the protein CASSFGSPGDFVNSPLHF.

The rearrangement links TRBV19 to TRBJ1-6, with a tentative D call TRBD1 (6 bases). Looked up from germline, CDR1 is LNHDA and CDR2 is SQIVND (reference sequence). Trimming left V 11 bases short and J 8 bases short, with 13 bases between. There are 12 residues in the CDR3. This CDR3 is CAARGGYSPLHF. As DNA, the CDR3 is TGTGCCGCCAGGGGCGGATATTCACCCCTCCACTTT.

This chain links TRBV5-5 with TRBJ2-7; 7 nucleotides line up with TRBD1. Unmatched junction bases numbered 12, after V lost 6 bases and J lost 3 bases. Germline CDR1 SGHKS, CDR2 YYEKEE (reference sequence). The CDR3 runs to 15 residues. The CDR3 nucleotides read TGTGCCAGCACCCTACGGACAGGAATAAGCTACGAGCAGTACTTC. It encodes CASTLRTGISYEQYF.

The rearrangement joins TRBV7-8 to TRBJ1-4; a weak D match, TRBD1 (5 bases). Trimming stripped 2 bases from V and 7 bases from J, with 14 bases between. CDR3 length equals 15 residues. CDR1 and CDR2 (germline): SGHVS, FQNEAQ. The CDR3 DNA reads TGTGCCAGCAGCTTAAACAGGCTTCTGAGTGAAAAACTGTTTTTT. It encodes CASSLNRLLSEKLFF. Supplemented by reference TRBV7-8 and TRBJ1-4, the full variable domain reads GAGVSQSPRYKVAKRGQDVALRCDPISGHVSLFWYQQALGQGPEFLTYFQNEAQLDKSGLPSDRFFAERPEGSVSTLKIQRTQQEDSAVYLCASSLNRLLSEKLFFGSGTQLSVL.

The chain uses TRBV7-9 and TRBJ1-2; 7 bases are shared with TRBD1. Germline CDR1 reads SEHNR; CDR2 reads FQNEAQ (reference sequence). The CDR3 length is 14 residues. V was clipped by 5 bases and J by 7 bases; unmatched bases: 10. In DNA, the CDR3 is TGTGCCAGCAGCGACGAGACAGGGAGGAGTGGCTACACCTTC. Amino acid sequence: CASSDETGRSGYTF.

The chain links TRBV4-3 to TRBJ1-2, with 9 bases matching TRBD1. Germline V gene sequence: CDR1 LGHNA, CDR2 YSLEER. The ends lost 3 bases at V and 1 base at J; junction bases unmatched: 3. This CDR3 has 15 residues. The CDR3 DNA is TGCGCCAGCAGCCATGACAGGGGGGATAACTATGGCTACACCTTC. This codes for CASSHDRGDNYGYTF.

This CDR3 reads CASTQPGYQPQHF. CDR3 sequence (DNA): TGTGCCAGCACCCAACCAGGCTATCAGCCCCAGCATTTT. V is TRBV7-2 and J is TRBJ1-5; no definite D call. Trimming shortened V by 7 bases and J by 5 bases, and 12 bases separated the two germline ends. Germline V gives CDR1 SGHTA, CDR2 FQGNSA. This CDR3 spans 13 amino acids.

The V call is TRBV4-3, the J call TRBJ2-5; tentative D call: TRBD1 (5 bases). This CDR3 contains 13 residues. Trimming cost V 2 bases and J 5 bases, with 9 bases left between them. The germline gives CDR1 LGHNA, CDR2 YSLEER. DNA of the CDR3: TGCGCCAGCAGCCAAACAGGCCTCGAGACCCAGTACTTC. Its protein product is CASSQTGLETQYF.

The rearrangement uses TRBV5-1 and TRBJ2-5, with 8 bases that match TRBD1. This CDR3 has 14 amino acids. From germline, CDR1 is SGHRS and CDR2 YFSETQ. V lost 3 bases to trimming and J lost 4 bases; unmatched junction nucleotides: 5. The CDR3 coding sequence is TGCGCCAGCAGCTACGGACAGGGCATAGAGACCCAGTACTTC. Translation: CASSYGQGIETQYF.

This chain links TRBV4-1 with TRBJ2-2; D gene uncertain. The CDR3 is 15 residues long. Germline-derived CDR1 and CDR2 are MGHRA and YSYEKL. V lost 1 base, J lost 7 bases, and 13 bases lay in between. CDR3: CASSQGDGSNGELFF. CDR3 in DNA: TGCGCCAGCAGCCAAGGTGACGGGTCCAACGGGGAGCTGTTTTTT.

The chain joins TRBV12-5 to TRBJ1-3; no definite D call. V gave up 2 bases and J gave up 4 bases, with 6 bases separating them. The CDR3 is 13 residues long. Per germline, CDR1 LGHNT and CDR2 FRNRAP. CDR3 in DNA: TGTGCTAGTGGTTTGATCCAGGGAAACACCATATATTTT. As protein: CASGLIQGNTIYF.

This sequence joins TRBV10-1 and TRBJ2-5, with TRBD2 as a possible D gene (6 bases). This CDR3 is 15 amino acids long. CDR1 is WNHNN and CDR2 is SYGVQD in the germline V gene (reference sequence). V shed 2 bases and J shed 2 bases, with 12 bases lying between them. CDR3 DNA: TGCGCCAGCAGTGAGGCGGCAGGGACTCAAGAGACCCAGTACTTC. This encodes CASSEAAGTQETQYF.

V is TRBV6-5 and J is TRBJ1-2, with D tentatively TRBD1 (6 bases). V was shortened by 6 bases and J by 4 bases, with 15 bases between the two germline ends. The CDR3 length is 14 residues. Germline CDR1 MNHEY, CDR2 SVGAGI. The CDR3: CASRHKGTSYGYTF. DNA of the CDR3: TGTGCCAGCAGACACAAAGGGACAAGCTATGGCTACACCTTC.

The rearrangement uses TRBV27 and TRBJ1-1; 8 bases line up with TRBD1. This CDR3 is 13 amino acids long. Losses at the gene ends were 6 bases for V and 3 bases for J; bases not matched to a gene: 3. Germline values: CDR1 MNHEY, CDR2 SMNVEV (reference sequence). CDR3 DNA sequence: TGTGCCAGCAGAGGACAGGGATACACTGAAGCTTTCTTT. This codes for CASRGQGYTEAFF.